One and the same sample provided the 28 T cell receptor beta chains below, sequenced in a study of Graves' ophthalmopathy and Graves' hyperthyroidism. Transcripts of RNA were the source for amplifying TCR beta CDR3 regions. Second-round multiplex PCR followed a first-round RT-PCR using HTBI primers. Each CDR3 protein gets one entry after TCRdb re-called the multiplex PCR reads with MiXCR. The data contain around 1,000,000 distinct CDR3 sequences, about 35% of them singletons. The sample comprised peripheral blood or thyroid tissue (not recorded which). These receptors were taken from an adult man with Graves' hyperthyroidism.

This clonotype occurred many times. The V call is TRBV20-1, the J call TRBJ1-3, with unresolved D. Trimming pared 3 bases from V and 0 bases from J, leaving 12 bases between. Looked up from germline, CDR1 is DFQATT and CDR2 is SNEGSKA (reference sequence). The CDR3 is made up of 15 amino acids. This CDR3 reads CSARSLGLSGNTIYF. DNA of the CDR3: TGCAGTGCTAGGAGTCTAGGGCTCTCTGGAAACACCATATATTTT.

This clonotype was seen repeatedly, ten times or more. V usage is TRBV15 and J usage is TRBJ1-2; D uncertain. Trimming left V 1 base short and J 0 bases short, with 15 bases between. The CDR3 contains 17 residues. CDR1 is LNHNV, CDR2 YYDKDF, per germline (reference sequence). The CDR3: CATSRGQIERSNYGYTF. DNA of the CDR3: TGTGCCACCAGCAGAGGGCAGATCGAGCGATCTAACTATGGCTACACCTTC.

This clonotype occurred a few times. This CDR3 reads CASRGDGRNQPQHF. Here the CDR3 DNA reads TGTGCCAGCAGAGGGGACGGACGCAATCAGCCCCAGCATTTT. The V gene is TRBV9, the J gene TRBJ1-5; D perhaps matches TRBD1 (5 bases). V was clipped by 5 bases and J by 2 bases, with 11 bases between them. CDR3 length equals 14 residues. Germline V gene data show CDR1 as SGDLS and CDR2 as YYNGEE.

This clonotype was seen more than once but under ten times. CDR3 loop: CASSIEGFGGSYEQYF. CDR3 sequence (DNA): TGTGCCAGTAGTATCGAAGGTTTTGGGGGCTCCTACGAGCAGTACTTC. This rearrangement joins TRBV19 to TRBJ2-7; D is possibly TRBD1 or TRBD2 (5 bases each). The CDR3 sequence is 16 residues long. V gave up 3 bases and J gave up 0 bases, with 15 bases separating them. Germline loops: CDR1 LNHDA, CDR2 SQIVND (reference sequence).

Concerning this clonotype: Compared with germline, one end of the junction differs, possibly owing to a read error. The gene calls are TRBV25-1 and TRBJ1-2; D perhaps matches TRBD1 (5 bases). Germline CDR1 reads MGHDK; CDR2 reads SYGVNS. The CDR3 has 15 amino acids. CDR3 nucleotide sequence: TGTACCAGCAGTTTAGATCCAGGGAGTCCCTATGGCTACACCTTC. It encodes CTSSLDPGSPYGYTF.

This chain joins TRBV9 and TRBJ2-5; D possibly corresponds to TRBD1 (6 bases). Germline CDR1 is SGDLS and CDR2 is YYNGEE. V was shortened by 6 bases and J by 5 bases, with 17 bases between the two germline ends. This CDR3 spans 14 amino acids. The CDR3: CASNTGPSSETQYF. CDR3 nucleotides: TGTGCCAGCAATACAGGGCCTAGTAGCGAGACCCAGTACTTC.

This clonotype was seen many times. The chain links TRBV19 to TRBJ2-5; TRBD2 agrees at 8 bases. Germline values: CDR1 LNHDA, CDR2 SQIVND (reference sequence). V dropped 5 bases and J dropped 1; count of bases not matched to a gene: 6. This CDR3 has 15 amino acids. CDR3 DNA sequence: TGTGCCAGTAGTCTTGGCGGGGGGTTCCAAGAGACCCAGTACTTC. It encodes CASSLGGGFQETQYF.

Ten or more counts support this clonotype. This chain connects TRBV4-3 to TRBJ1-6; D might be TRBD1 (5 bases). The V gene lost 3 bases and the J gene lost 7 bases, with 13 bases spanning the gap. The CDR3 is 15 amino acids. Per the germline V gene, CDR1 is LGHNA and CDR2 is YSLEER. The CDR3 loop reads CASSQPGRANSPLHF. The CDR3 nucleotides are TGCGCCAGCAGCCAGCCGGGACGTGCAAATTCACCCCTCCACTTT.

This clonotype was observed a few times. The chain employs TRBV29-1 and TRBJ2-7; D may be TRBD2 (5 bases). The length of the CDR3 is 13 residues. V lost 1 base to trimming and J lost 6 bases, with 13 bases between them. Germline values: CDR1 SQVTM, CDR2 ANQGSEA. CDR3 amino acids: CSVEGGSFREQYF. DNA of the CDR3: TGCAGCGTTGAAGGAGGGTCTTTCCGCGAGCAGTACTTC.

Ten or more counts support this clonotype. The V call is TRBV27, the J call TRBJ1-2, with D unclear. Germline V gene lookup returns CDR1 MNHEY and CDR2 SMNVEV (reference sequence). The V gene lost 5 bases and the J gene lost 6 bases, with 13 bases spanning the gap. The CDR3 has 13 residues. In nucleotides, the CDR3 is TGTGCCAGCAGTCCTCTAAGGACGGATGGCTACACCTTC. This codes for CASSPLRTDGYTF.

The chain joins TRBV2 to TRBJ1-1, with 7 bases fitting TRBD1. V lost 8 bases and J lost 11; bases outside the gene matches: 14. The CDR3 totals 13 residues. Per germline, CDR1 SNHLY and CDR2 FYNNEI. CDR3 residues: CASETGRNSEAFF. The CDR3 DNA reads as TGTGCCAGCGAGACAGGGAGGAACAGTGAGGCTTTCTTT.

This clonotype was seen ten or more times. The chain has TRBV29-1 and TRBJ2-2, with unresolved D. The germline gives CDR1 SQVTM, CDR2 ANQGSEA. Trimming took off 3 bases at V and 0 bases at J, with 8 bases between the two ends. The CDR3 is made up of 14 amino acids. The CDR3 DNA reads TGCAGCGTTGACGCACTCTCGAACACCGGGGAGCTGTTTTTT. The encoded protein is CSVDALSNTGELFF.

This chain uses TRBV19 with TRBJ2-7, with 9 bases matching TRBD2. The V gene end was trimmed by 5 bases and the J gene end by 0 bases; junction bases not matched to a gene: 5. CDR1 is LNHDA, CDR2 SQIVND, per germline (reference sequence). There are 15 residues in the CDR3. The CDR3 sequence is CASSRRLADSYEQYF. CDR3 nucleotides: TGTGCCAGTAGTCGGAGACTAGCGGACTCCTACGAGCAGTACTTC.

J is TRBJ2-2 and V is TRBV12-3 or TRBV12-4, with TRBD1 matching over 8 bases. The CDR3 covers 15 residues. Unmatched junction bases numbered 10, after V lost 5 bases and J lost 8 bases. CDR3 in amino acids: CASSGAGGASGELFF. The CDR3, as DNA: TGTGCCAGCAGTGGCGCAGGGGGCGCGTCTGGGGAGCTGTTTTTT.

This clonotype was counted a few times. CDR3 region: CASSIATGAYEQYF. CDR3 DNA: TGTGCCAGTAGTATAGCGACAGGGGCCTACGAGCAGTACTTC. The V call is TRBV19, the J call TRBJ2-7; TRBD1 agrees at 8 bases. Germline V gene data show CDR1 as LNHDA and CDR2 as SQIVND (reference sequence). The trim removed 1 base at V and 2 bases at J, leaving 1 base unmatched. This CDR3 has 14 amino acids.

With regard to this clonotype: An end of the junction does not agree with germline; a read error may underlie this. V usage is TRBV20-1 and J usage is TRBJ2-5, with D possibly matching TRBD2 (7 bases). Per germline, CDR1 DFQATT and CDR2 SNEGSKA (reference sequence). CDR3 length: 14 amino acids. In DNA, the CDR3 is TGCAATGCTAGAGGGGGGGCGGGTCAAGAGACCCAGTACTTC. Translation: CNARGGAGQETQYF.

The chain employs TRBV9 and TRBJ2-2; a weak D match, TRBD1 (5 bases). The CDR3 has 14 amino acids. Germline assignment: CDR1 SGDLS and CDR2 YYNGEE. The V end lost 2 bases, the J end lost 3 bases, and 8 bases lay between the germline ends. The CDR3: CASSVGRDTGELFF. CDR3 coding DNA: TGTGCCAGCAGCGTGGGCAGGGACACCGGGGAGCTGTTTTTT.

In its sample, this clonotype was seen a few times. The chain employs TRBV6-6 and TRBJ1-5; D possibly corresponds to TRBD1 (5 bases). The CDR3 contains 17 residues. Germline values: CDR1 MNHNY, CDR2 SVGAGI (reference sequence). V was cut by 0 bases and J by 0 bases, with 12 bases left in between. CDR3 nucleotide sequence: TGTGCCAGCAGTTACTCATCGACAGCCTTTAGCAATCAGCCCCAGCATTTT. Protein: CASSYSSTAFSNQPQHF.

The V and J genes are TRBV11-2 and TRBJ1-2; 7 bases are a match to TRBD1. The CDR3 sequence is 14 residues long. V shed 8 bases, J shed 6 bases, and the junction held 12 bases outside the gene matches. Germline values: CDR1 SGHAT, CDR2 FQNNGV. CDR3 sequence reads: CASSTSGGRNGYTF. CDR3 in DNA: TGTGCCAGCTCCACCTCAGGGGGGAGGAATGGCTACACCTTC.

This clonotype was counted a few times. The J gene is TRBJ2-7, the V gene TRBV6-5; D is undetermined. V lost 2 bases to trimming and J lost 2 bases, with 4 bases between them. This CDR3 has 12 amino acids. Germline CDR1 and CDR2: MNHEY and SVGAGI. The CDR3 DNA is TGTGCCAGCAGTTACAAAACCTACGAGCAGTACTTC. Translation: CASSYKTYEQYF.

This clonotype occurred many times. This rearrangement joins TRBV11-3 to TRBJ2-5; TRBD2 aligns across 10 bases. J was trimmed by 4 bases and V by 6 bases; bases with no gene match: 2. This CDR3 comprises 13 residues. Germline V gene sequence: CDR1 SGHNT, CDR2 YENEEA. This CDR3 reads CASSPSGGETQYF. As DNA, the CDR3 is TGTGCCAGCAGTCCTAGCGGGGGAGAGACCCAGTACTTC.

This clonotype appeared many times. The V call is TRBV15, the J call TRBJ2-2; D remains ambiguous. Between the trimmed V and J ends, which lost 4 bases and 4 bases, there was a span of 10 bases. CDR3 length equals 14 residues. The germline gives CDR1 LNHNV, CDR2 YYDKDF (reference sequence). CDR3 protein: CATSKGSGTGELFF. DNA for the CDR3: TGTGCCACCAGCAAGGGATCGGGCACCGGGGAGCTGTTTTTT.

There are many counts of this clonotype. A much larger clone lies a single base off, so this may be a read error. The chain uses TRBV29-1 and TRBJ1-5; D is possibly TRBD1 (6 bases). V dropped 8 bases and J dropped 0 bases, with 20 bases sitting between them. CDR3 length equals 16 residues. Germline CDR1 reads SQVTM; CDR2 reads ANQGSEA. CDR3 nucleotides: TGCAGCATCGTCCTGGGTGCAGGGGATAGCAATCAGCCCCAGCATTTT. This gives the protein CSIVLGAGDSNQPQHF.

This clonotype appeared many times. The gene calls are TRBV5-1 and TRBJ2-2, with D unresolved. The CDR3 has 12 residues. Germline lookup yields CDR1 SGHRS and CDR2 YFSETQ. The V gene lost 3 bases and the J gene lost 7 bases, with 7 bases spanning the gap. CDR3 in amino acids: CASSSTIGELFF. In DNA, the CDR3 is TGCGCCAGCAGCTCCACGATCGGGGAGCTGTTTTTT.

In this sample, this clonotype turned up a few times. The chain uses TRBV7-9 and TRBJ2-7; D not resolved. This CDR3 is 14 amino acids long. V lost 5 bases to trimming and J lost 6 bases, with 17 bases between them. Germline assignment: CDR1 SEHNR and CDR2 FQNEAQ (reference sequence). DNA of the CDR3: TGTGCCAGCAGCCAAGATCTTTTACAATCCGAGCAGTACTTC. Encoded protein: CASSQDLLQSEQYF.

Details on this clonotype: A much larger clone is a single base away; this may be a read error. The V gene is TRBV10-3, the J gene TRBJ2-7, with no clear D. The CDR3 runs 13 residues. The germline V gene has CDR1 ENHRY and CDR2 SYGVKD. CDR3 amino acids: CAIRRHDLYERYF. The CDR3 DNA follows: TGTGCCATCAGGAGACATGACCTTTACGAGCGGTACTTC.

Regarding this clonotype: A junction boundary mismatches the germline segment, possibly from a read error. The V gene is TRBV20-1, the J gene TRBJ2-2; perhaps TRBD2 as D (7 bases). The germline V gene encodes CDR1 DFQATT and CDR2 SNEGSKA (reference sequence). The CDR3 runs to 16 residues. The CDR3 nucleotides are TGCAGTTCTAGCTCGGGGGGCTCTGCTAACACCGGGGAGCTGTTTTTT. Translating gives CSSSSGGSANTGELFF.

The chain links TRBV20-1 to TRBJ2-7; D ambiguous. V was cut by 2 bases and J by 5 bases, with 10 bases left in between. Germline CDR1 is DFQATT and CDR2 is SNEGSKA (reference sequence). This CDR3 comprises 12 residues. The CDR3 nucleotides read TGCAGTGCTAGACAGGTAATCAACGAGCAGTACTTC. This sequence encodes CSARQVINEQYF.